This passage covers 11 T cell receptor beta chains from one sample sequenced in a study of T-cell reconstitution after alpha-beta-depleted transplantation in children. Preparation of the TCRbeta library used unique molecular identifiers. TCRdb re-called the PCR reads through MiXCR, storing one row per CDR3 protein. The profile covers more than 85,000 distinct CDR3 sequences, with around 6.1% appearing a single time and about 6.1% taken by the ten largest. Specimen: PBMCs, mostly from graft donor cells, collected 60 days after TCRalphabeta/CD19-depleted stem cell transplant. The receptors come from a female patient aged 2 to 10 who had a stem cell transplant for Fanconi anemia, so the T cells may come from the graft donor.

V and J are TRBV15 and TRBJ1-2, with a possible D match to TRBD1 (6 bases). This CDR3 has 16 amino acids. Trimming shortened V by 6 bases and J by 5 bases, and 22 bases separated the two germline ends. From germline, CDR1 is LNHNV and CDR2 YYDKDF (reference sequence). CDR3 region: CATSPSISGHLYGYTF. In nucleotides, the CDR3 is TGTGCCACCAGTCCTTCTATCTCGGGACACCTGTATGGCTACACCTTC. Combining the CDR3 with reference TRBV15 and TRBJ1-2 gives the whole variable domain DAMVIQNPRYQVTQFGKPVTLSCSQTLNHNVMYWYQQKSSQAPKLLFHYYDKDFNNEADTPDNFQSRRPNTSFCFLDIRSPGLGDTAMYLCATSPSISGHLYGYTFGSGTRLTVV.

This clonotype has at least ten counts. The J gene is TRBJ2-1, the V gene TRBV7-9; 7 bases are shared with TRBD1. Germline CDR1 SEHNR, CDR2 FQNEAQ (reference sequence). After removal of 3 bases from V and 6 bases from J, the junction contained 14 bases not matched to a gene. The CDR3 contains 17 residues. The CDR3 DNA follows: TGTGCCAGCAGCTTCTCTTCCTCGAGGGGGCCCGGCAATGAGCAGTTCTTC. It translates to CASSFSSSRGPGNEQFF.

This clonotype occurred a few times. V and J are TRBV7-2 and TRBJ2-2, with TRBD2 matching over 7 bases. The CDR3 totals 16 residues. CDR1 is SGHTA and CDR2 is FQGNSA in the germline V gene. V lost 3 bases, J lost 4 bases, and 8 bases stayed unmatched. CDR3 coding DNA: TGTGCCAGCAGCTTGGCGGGACTAACCTTCACCGGGGAGCTGTTTTTT. The encoded protein is CASSLAGLTFTGELFF. Complete variable domain (other parts from reference TRBV7-2 and TRBJ2-2): GAGVSQSPSNKVTEKGKDVELRCDPISGHTALYWYRQSLGQGLEFLIYFQGNSAPDKSGLPSDRFSAERTGGSVSTLTIQRTQQEDSAVYLCASSLAGLTFTGELFFGEGSRLTVL.

This clonotype was counted many times. The genes are TRBV4-1 and TRBJ2-1; 12 bases are a match to TRBD2. This CDR3 contains 15 residues. The J segment lost 8 bases and the V segment lost 3 bases, leaving 5 bases of the junction unmatched. The germline V gene has CDR1 MGHRA and CDR2 YSYEKL. CDR3 region: CASSHGLAGFDEQFF. Written as DNA, the CDR3 is TGCGCCAGCAGCCACGGACTAGCGGGGTTCGATGAGCAGTTCTTC.

This clonotype was recorded at least ten times. This chain joins TRBV23-1 and TRBJ2-3; D is ambiguous. TRBV23-1 is reported as an ORF; its role is uncertain. This CDR3 spans 18 amino acids. Trimming removed 1 base at V and 0 bases at J, with 17 bases between. The CDR3 DNA reads TGCGCCAGCAGTCAATGGACGGTTTCGGCAGATAGCACAGATACGCAGTATTTT. Translated, it gives CASSQWTVSADSTDTQYF.

V and J are TRBV20-1 and TRBJ2-7, with TRBD1 identical over 7 bases. The CDR3 is 15 residues long. With 4 bases clipped from V and 2 bases from J, the junction kept 11 bases outside the gene matches. The germline V gene encodes CDR1 DFQATT and CDR2 SNEGSKA (reference sequence). The CDR3 protein is CSATRPWDSTYEQYF. The CDR3, as DNA: TGCAGTGCTACTCGACCCTGGGACAGTACCTACGAGCAGTACTTC.

The V and J genes are TRBV7-9 and TRBJ2-7, with 11 bases matching TRBD1. Germline V CDR1 and CDR2: SEHNR, FQNEAQ (reference sequence). The J segment lost 4 bases and the V segment lost 5 bases, leaving 4 bases of the junction unmatched. The CDR3 consists of 14 residues. As DNA, the CDR3 is TGTGCCAGCAGCCGGACAGGGGGCTTGTACGAGCAGTACTTC. Translated, it gives CASSRTGGLYEQYF.

At least ten counts were recorded for this clonotype. This chain links TRBV7-2 with TRBJ2-5; no clear D gene. CDR1 is SGHTA, CDR2 FQGNSA, per germline. This CDR3 is built from 14 residues. V shed 6 bases and J shed 0 bases, with 11 bases lying between them. Here the CDR3 reads CASRRSTYQETQYF. The CDR3 DNA follows: TGTGCCAGCAGGCGGTCGACGTACCAAGAGACCCAGTACTTC.

The chain joins TRBV20-1 to TRBJ2-3; 9 bases map to TRBD2. V was clipped by 6 bases and J by 4 bases; unmatched bases: 5. The CDR3 is 13 amino acids. Germline values: CDR1 DFQATT, CDR2 SNEGSKA (reference sequence). CDR3 coding DNA: TGCAGTGCCATAGCGGGAGCGGCAGATACGCAGTATTTT. As protein: CSAIAGAADTQYF.

This clonotype has at least ten counts. The chain has TRBV7-2 and TRBJ2-1; TRBD2 matches 8 bases. There are 15 residues in the CDR3. Trimming removed 2 bases from V and 5 bases from J; junction bases left unmatched: 5. Germline CDR1 reads SGHTA; CDR2 reads FQGNSA. The CDR3 nucleotides are TGTGCCAGCAGCTTACTAGCGGGTGAGCACAATGAGCAGTTCTTC. It translates to CASSLLAGEHNEQFF.

This clonotype was observed at least ten times. This chain links TRBV30 with TRBJ2-7, with 8 positions matching TRBD1. CDR3 length: 15 residues. Germline CDR1 and CDR2: GTSNPN and SVGIG (reference sequence). With 0 bases clipped from V and 3 bases from J, the junction kept 7 bases outside the gene matches. The CDR3 DNA sequence: TGTGCCTGGAGTGTACGGGCAGGGGGCTACTACGAGCAGTACTTC. It encodes CAWSVRAGGYYEQYF.